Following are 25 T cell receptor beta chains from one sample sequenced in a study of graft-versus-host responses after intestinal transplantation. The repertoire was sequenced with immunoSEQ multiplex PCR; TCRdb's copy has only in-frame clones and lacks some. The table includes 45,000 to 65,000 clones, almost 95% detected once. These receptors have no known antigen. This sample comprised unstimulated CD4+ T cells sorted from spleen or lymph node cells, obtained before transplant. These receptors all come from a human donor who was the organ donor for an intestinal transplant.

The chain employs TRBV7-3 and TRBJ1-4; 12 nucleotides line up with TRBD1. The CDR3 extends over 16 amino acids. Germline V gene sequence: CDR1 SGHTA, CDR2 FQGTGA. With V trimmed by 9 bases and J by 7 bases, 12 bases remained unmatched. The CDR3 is CASPGTGGARGEKLFF. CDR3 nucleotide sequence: TGTGCCAGTCCAGGGACAGGGGGCGCGAGAGGTGAAAAACTGTTTTTT.

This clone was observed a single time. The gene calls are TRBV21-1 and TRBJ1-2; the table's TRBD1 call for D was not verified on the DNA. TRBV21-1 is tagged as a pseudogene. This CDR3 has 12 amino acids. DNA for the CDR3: TGTGCCAGCAGCGGTCACAGGGGCGGCTACACCTTC. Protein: CASSGHRGGYTF.

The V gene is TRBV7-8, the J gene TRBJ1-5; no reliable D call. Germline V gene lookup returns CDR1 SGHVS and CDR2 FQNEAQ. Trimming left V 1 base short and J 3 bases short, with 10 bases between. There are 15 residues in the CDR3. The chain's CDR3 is CASSLEGRSNQPQHF. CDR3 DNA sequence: TGTGCCAGCAGCTTAGAAGGCAGGTCCAATCAGCCCCAGCATTTT.

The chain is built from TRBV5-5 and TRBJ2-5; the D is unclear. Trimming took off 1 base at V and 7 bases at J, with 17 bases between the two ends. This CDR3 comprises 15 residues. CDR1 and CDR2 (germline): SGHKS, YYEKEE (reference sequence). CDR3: CASSLWLPPSWTQYF. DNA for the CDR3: TGTGCCAGCAGCTTGTGGCTACCCCCCTCCTGGACCCAGTACTTC.

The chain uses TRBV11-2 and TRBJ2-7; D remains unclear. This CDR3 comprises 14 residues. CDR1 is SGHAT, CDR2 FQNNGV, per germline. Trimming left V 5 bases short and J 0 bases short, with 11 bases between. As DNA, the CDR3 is TGTGCCAGCAGCACTGAGGTTTACTCCTACGAGCAGTACTTC. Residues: CASSTEVYSYEQYF.

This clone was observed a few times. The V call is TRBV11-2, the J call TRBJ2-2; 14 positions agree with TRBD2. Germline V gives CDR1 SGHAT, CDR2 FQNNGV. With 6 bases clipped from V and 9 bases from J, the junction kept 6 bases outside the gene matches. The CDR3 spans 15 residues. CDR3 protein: CASRSGTSGGRELFF. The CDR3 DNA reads TGTGCCAGCAGGTCCGGGACTAGCGGGGGACGGGAGCTGTTTTTT. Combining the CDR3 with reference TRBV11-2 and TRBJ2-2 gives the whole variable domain EAGVAQSPRYKIIEKRQSVAFWCNPISGHATLYWYQQILGQGPKLLIQFQNNGVVDDSQLPKDRFSAERLKGVDSTLKIQPAKLEDSAVYLCASRSGTSGGRELFFGEGSRLTVL.

The CDR3 DNA sequence: TGTGCCAGCAGTGAAGGATGGGGACGGGGGGGCACAGATACGCAGTATTTT. Protein product: CASSEGWGRGGTDTQYF. V usage is TRBV6-1 and J usage is TRBJ2-3; 7 nucleotides match TRBD2. Germline CDR1 is MNHNS and CDR2 is SASEGT. CDR3 length equals 17 residues. V was pared by 1 base and J by 1 base, with 8 bases of the junction left unmatched.

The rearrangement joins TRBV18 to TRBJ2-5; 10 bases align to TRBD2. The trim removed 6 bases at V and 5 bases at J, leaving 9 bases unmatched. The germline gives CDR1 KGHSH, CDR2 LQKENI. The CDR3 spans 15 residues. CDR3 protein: CASSPQRGGYETQYF. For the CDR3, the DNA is TGTGCCAGCTCCCCCCAGCGGGGGGGCTATGAGACCCAGTACTTC. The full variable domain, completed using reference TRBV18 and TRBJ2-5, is NAGVMQNPRHLVRRRGQEARLRCSPMKGHSHVYWYRQLPEEGLKFMVYLQKENIIDESGMPKERFSAEFPKEGPSILRIQQVVRGDSAAYFCASSPQRGGYETQYFGPGTRLLVL.

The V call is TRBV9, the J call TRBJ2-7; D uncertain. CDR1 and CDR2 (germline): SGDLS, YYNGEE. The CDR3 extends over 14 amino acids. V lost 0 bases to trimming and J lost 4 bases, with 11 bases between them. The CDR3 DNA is TGTGCCAGCAGCGTAGCGAAGGCAAGATACGAGCAGTACTTC. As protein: CASSVAKARYEQYF.

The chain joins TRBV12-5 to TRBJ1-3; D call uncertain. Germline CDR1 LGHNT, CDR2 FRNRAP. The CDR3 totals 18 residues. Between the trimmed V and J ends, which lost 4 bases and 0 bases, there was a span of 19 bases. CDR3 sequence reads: CASGSPASHLPSGNTIYF. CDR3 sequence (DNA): TGTGCTAGTGGTTCCCCGGCTAGCCATTTGCCCTCTGGAAACACCATATATTTT.

The CDR3 DNA reads TGCGCCAGCAGCTATGGGCACGGGACAGGGTATACGACCTCTGGAAACACCATATATTTT. Translation: CASSYGHGTGYTTSGNTIYF. This chain uses TRBV5-1 with TRBJ1-3, with 9 bases matching TRBD1. Germline CDR1 and CDR2: SGHRS and YFSETQ. Trimming removed 3 bases from V and 0 bases from J; junction bases left unmatched: 16. The CDR3 is 20 amino acids.

Here the CDR3 reads CASSPAGEATYEQYF. The CDR3 coding sequence is TGTGCCAGCAGCCCCGCGGGGGAGGCGACCTACGAGCAGTACTTC. This chain connects TRBV27 to TRBJ2-7, with 7 bases lining up with TRBD2. Trimming at V came to 6 bases and at J to 2 bases, leaving 10 bases not matched to a gene. Germline V gene lookup returns CDR1 MNHEY and CDR2 SMNVEV (reference sequence). The CDR3 sequence is 15 residues long.

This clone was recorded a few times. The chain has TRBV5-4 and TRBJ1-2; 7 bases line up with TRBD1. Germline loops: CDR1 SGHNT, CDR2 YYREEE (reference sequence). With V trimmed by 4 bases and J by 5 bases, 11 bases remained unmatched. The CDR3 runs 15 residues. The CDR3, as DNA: TGTGCCAGCAGCGAGGGACAGACAAGTTCGTATGGCTACACCTTC. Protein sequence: CASSEGQTSSYGYTF.

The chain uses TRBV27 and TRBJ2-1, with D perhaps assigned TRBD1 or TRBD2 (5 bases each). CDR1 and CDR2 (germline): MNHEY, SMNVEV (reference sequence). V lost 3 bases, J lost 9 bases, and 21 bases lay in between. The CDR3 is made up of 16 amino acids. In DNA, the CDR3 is TGTGCCAGCAGTTTCAAGGGGACGGTCAGTTTTGTTGAGCAGTTCTTC. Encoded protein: CASSFKGTVSFVEQFF.

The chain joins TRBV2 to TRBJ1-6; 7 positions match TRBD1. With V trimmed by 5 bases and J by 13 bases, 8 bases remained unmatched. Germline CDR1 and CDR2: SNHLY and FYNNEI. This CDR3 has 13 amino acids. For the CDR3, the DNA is TGTGCCAGCAGTAGACAGGGCGGAGATCCCCTCCACTTT. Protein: CASSRQGGDPLHF.

DNA for the CDR3: TGTGCCAGCAAAGAGTCAAACTCCTACGAGCAGTACTTC. This translates into CASKESNSYEQYF. The rearrangement joins TRBV6-5 to TRBJ2-7; D is unresolved. Trimming shortened V by 7 bases and J by 0 bases, and 10 bases separated the two germline ends. The CDR3 is made up of 13 amino acids. The germline V gene has CDR1 MNHEY and CDR2 SVGAGI.

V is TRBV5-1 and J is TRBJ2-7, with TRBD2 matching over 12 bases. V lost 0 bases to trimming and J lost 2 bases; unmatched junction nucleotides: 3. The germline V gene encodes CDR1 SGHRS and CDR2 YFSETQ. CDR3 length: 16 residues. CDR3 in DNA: TGCGCCAGCAGCTTGGGGACTAGCGGGATGCCCTACGAGCAGTACTTC. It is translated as CASSLGTSGMPYEQYF.

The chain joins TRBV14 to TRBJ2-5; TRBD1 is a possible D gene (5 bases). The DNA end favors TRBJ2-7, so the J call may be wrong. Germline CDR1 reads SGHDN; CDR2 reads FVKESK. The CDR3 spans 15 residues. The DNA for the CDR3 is TGTGCCAGCAGCCAACGCGAATTACAGGTCTACGAGCAGTACTTC. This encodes CASSQRELQVYEQYF.

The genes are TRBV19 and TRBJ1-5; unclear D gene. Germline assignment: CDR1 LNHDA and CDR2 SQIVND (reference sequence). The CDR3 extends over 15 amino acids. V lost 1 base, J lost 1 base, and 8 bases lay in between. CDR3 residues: CASSIVGWSNQPQHF. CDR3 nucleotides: TGTGCCAGTAGTATAGTTGGATGGAGCAATCAGCCCCAGCATTTT.

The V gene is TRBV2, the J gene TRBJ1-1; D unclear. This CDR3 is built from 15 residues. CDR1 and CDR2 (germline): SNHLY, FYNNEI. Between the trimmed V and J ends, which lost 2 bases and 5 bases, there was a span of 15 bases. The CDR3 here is CASSERTSGRTEAFF. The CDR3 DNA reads TGTGCCAGCAGTGAACGAACGAGCGGGAGGACTGAAGCTTTCTTT. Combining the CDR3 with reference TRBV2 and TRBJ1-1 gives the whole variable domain EPEVTQTPSHQVTQMGQEVILRCVPISNHLYFYWYRQILGQKVEFLVSFYNNEISEKSEIFDDQFSVERPDGSNFTLKIRSTKLEDSAMYFCASSERTSGRTEAFFGQGTRLTVV.

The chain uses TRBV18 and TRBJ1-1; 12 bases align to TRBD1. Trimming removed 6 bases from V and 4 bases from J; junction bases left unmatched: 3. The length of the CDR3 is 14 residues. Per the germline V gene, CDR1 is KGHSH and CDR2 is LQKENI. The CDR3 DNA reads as TGTGCCAGCTCCCCGGGACAGGGGGCCACTGAAGCTTTCTTT. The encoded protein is CASSPGQGATEAFF. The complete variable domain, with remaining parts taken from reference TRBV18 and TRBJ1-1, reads NAGVMQNPRHLVRRRGQEARLRCSPMKGHSHVYWYRQLPEEGLKFMVYLQKENIIDESGMPKERFSAEFPKEGPSILRIQQVVRGDSAAYFCASSPGQGATEAFFGQGTRLTVV.

In DNA form, the CDR3 reads TGTGCCAGCAGCCCCCCGACGAACAATTCACCCCTCCACTTT. It codes for CASSPPTNNSPLHF. The chain uses TRBV7-9 and TRBJ1-6; D uncertain. The V end lost 5 bases, the J end lost 7 bases, and 12 bases lay between the germline ends. In germline, CDR1 is SEHNR, CDR2 FQNEAQ (reference sequence). The CDR3 covers 14 residues.

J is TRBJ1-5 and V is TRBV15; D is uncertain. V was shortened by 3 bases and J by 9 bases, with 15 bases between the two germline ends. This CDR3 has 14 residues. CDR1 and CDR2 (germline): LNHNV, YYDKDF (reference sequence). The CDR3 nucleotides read TGTGCCACCAGCAGGGGAGGGTTAATTCCGCCCCAGCATTTT. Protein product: CATSRGGLIPPQHF.

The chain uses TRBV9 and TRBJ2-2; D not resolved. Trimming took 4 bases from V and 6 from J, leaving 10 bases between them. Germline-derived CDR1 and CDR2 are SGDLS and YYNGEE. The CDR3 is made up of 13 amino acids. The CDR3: CASSFYSAGELFF. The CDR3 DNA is TGTGCCAGCAGCTTCTATTCCGCCGGGGAGCTGTTTTTT.

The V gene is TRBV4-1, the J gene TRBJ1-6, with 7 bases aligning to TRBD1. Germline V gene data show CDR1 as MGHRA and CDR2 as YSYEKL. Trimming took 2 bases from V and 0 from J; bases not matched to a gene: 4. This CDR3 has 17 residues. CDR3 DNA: TGCGCCAGCAGCCAACCGACAGGGAGCTCCTATAATTCACCCCTCCACTTT. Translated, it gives CASSQPTGSSYNSPLHF.